The source of this T cell receptor beta chain is a study of OX40 agonist ivuxolimab in advanced cancers. Turning to the study itself: Clinicians treated patients with ivuxolimab, an agonistic anti-OX40 (CD134) antibody. Having had anti-PD-1, anti-PD-L1 or anti-CTLA-4 therapy before was allowed, and under 50% had some. General observations from the study: It was not determined which antigens were specifically recognized by the peripheral T cells that had undergone clonal expansion.

This clone was seen only once. Its matching antigen is unknown. Germline CDR1 GTSNPN, CDR2 SVGIG (reference sequence). CDR3 length: 13 residues. V was trimmed by 3 bases and J by 0 bases, leaving 5 bases between them. The timepoints at which blood was sampled were baseline, cycle 4 day 1, and cycle 7 day 1. Only in-frame clones appear in the TCRdb table, and some are missing; sequencing was by immunoSEQ multiplex PCR. This repertoire shows nearly 55,000 clones, roughly 86% found once; its top ten account for 0.95% to 1.5%. This clonotype was obtained from an adult with an advanced solid tumor such as melanoma, head and neck, liver or kidney cancer. This chain uses TRBV30 with TRBJ1-4; the D is unclear. The sequenced sample was CD4+ or CD8+ T cells sorted from blood, obtained in a trial of the OX40 agonist ivuxolimab. In DNA form, the CDR3 reads TGTGCCTGGAGGGCTGCAACTAATGAAAAACTGTTTTTT. This gives the protein CAWRAATNEKLFF.